The 10 T cell receptor beta chains given below trace back to one sample, sequenced in a study of identical twins. TCRdb recomputed calls from the 5' RACE reads with MiXCR, one row per CDR3 protein. The profile shows 650,000 to 750,000 distinct CDR3 sequences, roughly 20% of them singletons. These data also featured in a second study, about T cells expressing NK-cell markers.

The material sequenced was PBMCs. These receptors were taken from a woman aged 18-29 years in good health.

CDR3 DNA sequence: TGTGCCAGCAGTTTAAATGCGGGGGTTTCGGATACGCAGTATTTT. Encoded protein: CASSLNAGVSDTQYF. The chain links TRBV12-3 or TRBV12-4 to TRBJ2-3; 7 positions agree with TRBD2. V shed 2 bases and J 6 bases; nucleotides not matched to a gene: 8. This CDR3 comprises 15 residues.

This sequence joins TRBV9 and TRBJ2-7; a possible D gene is TRBD2 (5 bases). V was shortened by 0 bases and J by 7 bases, with 14 bases between the two germline ends. The germline V gene encodes CDR1 SGDLS and CDR2 YYNGEE. CDR3 length: 14 amino acids. CDR3 region: CASSVGGRIQEQYF. CDR3 sequence (DNA): TGTGCCAGCAGCGTAGGTGGGAGAATTCAAGAGCAGTACTTC.

The chain links TRBV7-9 to TRBJ2-3; TRBD1 matches at 7 bases. Germline values: CDR1 SEHNR, CDR2 FQNEAQ (reference sequence). The CDR3 extends over 13 amino acids. The ends lost 1 base at V and 9 bases at J; junction bases unmatched: 4. The CDR3: CASSLETGSTQYF. The CDR3, as DNA: TGTGCCAGCAGCTTAGAGACAGGGAGCACGCAGTATTTT.

V gene TRBV7-9 combines with J gene TRBJ2-6; the D gene is possibly TRBD2 (5 bases). V shed 0 bases and J shed 4 bases, with 10 bases lying between them. The CDR3 sequence is 16 residues long. Germline values: CDR1 SEHNR, CDR2 FQNEAQ (reference sequence). Here the CDR3 DNA reads TGTGCCAGCAGCTTAGCGTCGGGGTTCGGGGCCAACGTCCTGACTTTC. Its protein is CASSLASGFGANVLTF.

This clonotype has at least ten counts. The chain employs TRBV7-2 and TRBJ2-3, with unresolved D. Germline CDR1 SGHTA, CDR2 FQGNSA. This CDR3 has 11 residues. Trimming removed 6 bases at V and 5 bases at J, with 6 bases between. The CDR3: CASRTGDTQYF. The CDR3 nucleotides read TGTGCCAGCAGGACCGGAGATACGCAGTATTTT.

This rearrangement joins TRBV7-9 to TRBJ1-2; a weak D match, TRBD1 (5 bases). This CDR3 spans 14 amino acids. Trimming removed 4 bases from V and 2 bases from J, with 11 bases in between. The germline gives CDR1 SEHNR, CDR2 FQNEAQ (reference sequence). The CDR3 spells CASSSTGVNYGYTF. CDR3 sequence (DNA): TGTGCCAGCAGCTCCACGGGGGTGAACTATGGCTACACCTTC.

This clonotype was seen a few times. This chain joins TRBV6-2 or TRBV6-3 and TRBJ2-3; TRBD2 agrees at 12 bases. There are 14 residues in the CDR3. CDR1 and CDR2 (germline): MNHEY, SVGEGT. V gave up 6 bases and J gave up 8 bases; unmatched junction bases: 6. CDR3 in amino acids: CASRSTSGRGTQYF. Here the CDR3 DNA reads TGTGCCAGCAGATCGACTAGCGGGAGAGGTACGCAGTATTTT.

The chain carries TRBV29-1 and TRBJ2-4; tentative D call: TRBD2 (5 bases). V was cut by 4 bases and J by 0 bases, with 16 bases left in between. The CDR3 has 16 residues. Germline CDR1 SQVTM, CDR2 ANQGSEA. CDR3 region: CSVVNKGDLAKNIQYF. CDR3 DNA sequence: TGCAGCGTTGTTAACAAGGGAGACCTAGCCAAAAACATTCAGTACTTC.

The chain recombines TRBV9 with TRBJ2-2; TRBD1 might be the D (6 bases). Germline values: CDR1 SGDLS, CDR2 YYNGEE. The germline V and J ends were trimmed by 6 bases and 3 bases, with 12 bases remaining between them. The CDR3 covers 14 residues. CDR3: CASNPSGDTGELFF. The CDR3 DNA sequence: TGTGCCAGCAACCCCTCAGGGGACACCGGGGAGCTGTTTTTT.

The chain combines TRBV2 with TRBJ1-2; D uncertain. V was cut by 7 bases and J by 2 bases, with 14 bases left in between. Germline V lookup: CDR1 SNHLY, CDR2 FYNNEI. This CDR3 comprises 14 residues. The CDR3 region has the DNA TGTGCCAGCAATGGGTTTGGAGGGAACTATGGCTACACCTTC. This gives the protein CASNGFGGNYGYTF. The whole variable domain, filled in from reference TRBV2 and TRBJ1-2, reads EPEVTQTPSHQVTQMGQEVILRCVPISNHLYFYWYRQILGQKVEFLVSFYNNEISEKSEIFDDQFSVERPDGSNFTLKIRSTKLEDSAMYFCASNGFGGNYGYTFGSGTRLTVV.